The 21 T cell receptor beta chains reported below all come from one sample, sequenced in a study of control samples from healthy donors and cancer patients. TCRdb's copy holds only in-frame clones and misses some; the assay was immunoSEQ multiplex PCR. The sample lists about 70,000 clones, about 87% occurring once. Sequenced input: PBMCs. These receptors all come from a woman between 45 and 60 years old with head and neck cancer.

The chain joins TRBV5-5 to TRBJ1-2, with D unclear. The ends were cut back, 0 bases at V and 8 bases at J, with 11 bases in the middle. CDR1 is SGHKS and CDR2 is YYEKEE in the germline V gene (reference sequence). This CDR3 comprises 13 residues. The CDR3 is CASSLEGLGGYTF. CDR3 nucleotides: TGTGCCAGCAGCTTGGAAGGGTTGGGGGGCTACACCTTC. The full variable domain, rest sourced from reference TRBV5-5 and TRBJ1-2, is DAGVTQSPTHLIKTRGQQVTLRCSPISGHKSVSWYQQVLGQGPQFIFQYYEKEERGRGNFPDRFSARQFPNYSSELNVNALLLGDSALYLCASSLEGLGGYTFGSGTRLTVV.

The V call is TRBV19, the J call TRBJ1-5; no reliable D call. V lost 6 bases to trimming and J lost 0 bases, with 9 bases between them. CDR3 size: 14 residues. Looked up from germline, CDR1 is LNHDA and CDR2 is SQIVND (reference sequence). For the CDR3, the DNA is TGTGCCAGTAGGAAGTGGGATAGCAATCAGCCCCAGCATTTT. Residues: CASRKWDSNQPQHF.

V is TRBV2 and J is TRBJ2-5; possibly TRBD1 or TRBD2 for D (7 bases each). V was clipped by 6 bases and J by 2 bases, with 22 bases between them. CDR1 is SNHLY and CDR2 is FYNNEI in the germline V gene. The CDR3 loop spans 17 amino acids. The CDR3 nucleotides read TGTGCCAGCAGATCCGACTCAGGGGGGGGTGATCAAGAGACCCAGTACTTC. Translated: CASRSDSGGGDQETQYF.

The chain is built from TRBV5-4 and TRBJ2-3, with D perhaps matching TRBD1 (5 bases). Germline-derived CDR1 and CDR2 are SGHNT and YYREEE (reference sequence). The CDR3 has 17 amino acids. The V end was cut by 4 bases, the J end by 2 bases, with 20 bases between. The CDR3 is CASSRETVGRVTDTQYF. In nucleotides, the CDR3 is TGTGCCAGCAGCCGAGAGACGGTGGGGCGTGTCACAGATACGCAGTATTTT.

This sequence joins TRBV7-5 and TRBJ1-6. TRBV7-5 is marked as a pseudogene. This CDR3 has 18 residues. CDR3 nucleotide sequence: TGTGTCAGAAGCCCGAGGACTCCGGGGAGCTCCTATAATTCACCCCTCCACTTT. This encodes CVRSPRTPGSSYNSPLHF.

The V gene is TRBV5-1, the J gene TRBJ2-3, with D possibly being TRBD2 (6 bases). Germline CDR1 is SGHRS and CDR2 is YFSETQ. V was clipped by 4 bases and J by 5 bases, with 11 bases between them. The CDR3 contains 13 residues. The CDR3 is CASSNPGGDTQYF. CDR3 coding DNA: TGCGCCAGCAGCAATCCCGGGGGAGATACGCAGTATTTT.

The chain combines TRBV28 with TRBJ1-5; 8 bases match TRBD1. Unmatched junction bases numbered 13, after V lost 5 bases and J lost 1 base. This CDR3 contains 18 residues. Germline CDR1 is MDHEN and CDR2 is SYDVKM. In nucleotides, the CDR3 is TGTGCCAGCAGTCCCCTCCGGACAGGGCCCCGGAGCAATCAGCCCCAGCATTTT. Protein: CASSPLRTGPRSNQPQHF.

V is TRBV29-1 and J is TRBJ1-3; D gene ambiguous. The ends were cut back, 5 bases at V and 0 bases at J, with 8 bases in the middle. CDR1 is SQVTM, CDR2 ANQGSEA, per germline. This CDR3 is 13 amino acids long. CDR3 DNA sequence: TGCAGCGTTTCAGAAAGCTCTGGAAACACCATATATTTT. This translates into CSVSESSGNTIYF.

This chain connects TRBV28 to TRBJ2-2; 7 nucleotides match TRBD1. CDR3 length equals 21 residues. V was pared by 3 bases and J by 7 bases, with 26 bases of the junction left unmatched. Germline V gives CDR1 MDHEN, CDR2 SYDVKM. The CDR3 here is CASSFGLPPAIGQALGGELFF. The CDR3 nucleotides are TGTGCCAGCAGTTTCGGGCTCCCCCCCGCCATAGGACAGGCCCTTGGCGGGGAGCTGTTTTTT.

V gene TRBV2 combines with J gene TRBJ1-1, with a tentative D call TRBD1 (5 bases). This CDR3 contains 15 residues. V gave up 4 bases and J gave up 0 bases, with 12 bases separating them. Germline V CDR1 and CDR2: SNHLY, FYNNEI. Here the CDR3 reads CASSGGPFMNTEAFF. CDR3 nucleotide sequence: TGTGCCAGCAGTGGGGGCCCGTTCATGAACACTGAAGCTTTCTTT.

The chain combines TRBV28 with TRBJ1-3; a possible D gene is TRBD1 (5 bases). The ends were cut back, 0 bases at V and 2 bases at J, with 8 bases in the middle. The CDR3 has 15 residues. CDR1 is MDHEN, CDR2 SYDVKM, per germline. The CDR3 bases are TGTGCCAGCAGTTTATGGGCAGGGACTGGAAACACCATATATTTT. Amino acid sequence: CASSLWAGTGNTIYF. The whole variable domain, filled in from reference TRBV28 and TRBJ1-3, reads DVKVTQSSRYLVKRTGEKVFLECVQDMDHENMFWYRQDPGLGLRLIYFSYDVKMKEKGDIPEGYSVSREKKERFSLILESASTNQTSMYLCASSLWAGTGNTIYFGEGSWLTVV.

CDR3 in DNA: TGTGCCAGCAGCTTAGAGGGGGCAGACGGCTACACCTTC. It yields the protein CASSLEGADGYTF. The V call is TRBV7-2, the J call TRBJ1-2; 7 positions match TRBD1. V lost 1 base and J lost 8; bases outside the gene matches: 4. The CDR3 runs to 13 residues. Germline V lookup: CDR1 SGHTA, CDR2 FQGNSA.

The chain couples TRBV7-2 to TRBJ1-2; 11 bases are a match to TRBD1. V dropped 5 bases and J dropped 2; count of bases not matched to a gene: 4. The CDR3 runs 15 residues. Per germline, CDR1 SGHTA and CDR2 FQGNSA. As DNA, the CDR3 is TGTGCCAGCAGCGCCAGGACAGGGGGCAACTATGGCTACACCTTC. It translates to CASSARTGGNYGYTF.

This rearrangement joins TRBV11-1 to TRBJ2-3; D is possibly TRBD2 (7 bases). The CDR3 runs to 16 residues. The germline V and J ends were trimmed by 5 bases and 2 bases, with 17 bases remaining between them. CDR1 is SGHAT and CDR2 is FQDESV in the germline V gene (reference sequence). CDR3 coding DNA: TGTGCCAGCAGCCCTTCCGTCGGGGGGCTCACAGATACGCAGTATTTT. Translated, it gives CASSPSVGGLTDTQYF.

J is TRBJ1-4 and V is TRBV18; 7 bases are a match to TRBD1. This CDR3 has 15 residues. Germline V CDR1 and CDR2: KGHSH, LQKENI. Unmatched junction bases numbered 4, after V lost 3 bases and J lost 3 bases. As DNA, the CDR3 is TGTGCCAGCTCACCCCCCGGGACAGCTAATGAAAAACTGTTTTTT. Translating it yields CASSPPGTANEKLFF.

This sequence joins TRBV4-2 and TRBJ2-5; TRBD1 is a possible D gene (5 bases). Germline assignment: CDR1 LGHNA and CDR2 YNFKEQ. CDR3 length equals 14 residues. The V end was cut by 5 bases, the J end by 5 bases, with 15 bases between. CDR3 sequence (DNA): TGTGCCAGCAGCGCCTTGGGGCTTGATGAGACCCAGTACTTC. Its translation is CASSALGLDETQYF.

The J gene is TRBJ1-1, the V gene TRBV7-9; D might be TRBD1 (6 bases). V was cut by 0 bases and J by 8 bases, with 13 bases left in between. Germline values: CDR1 SEHNR, CDR2 FQNEAQ (reference sequence). The CDR3 runs to 14 residues. CDR3 protein: CASSLASMGAEAFF. The CDR3 bases are TGTGCCAGCAGCTTAGCGAGCATGGGGGCCGAAGCTTTCTTT. Full variable domain (remainder filled in from reference TRBV7-9 and TRBJ1-1): DTGVSQNPRHKITKRGQNVTFRCDPISEHNRLYWYRQTLGQGPEFLTYFQNEAQLEKSRLLSDRFSAERPKGSFSTLEIQRTEQGDSAMYLCASSLASMGAEAFFGQGTRLTVV.

This chain connects TRBV10-3 to TRBJ2-2, with D perhaps matching TRBD1 or TRBD2 (5 bases each). Deletions cut 3 bases from V and 4 bases from J, with 15 bases between. CDR1 and CDR2 (germline): ENHRY, SYGVKD. The CDR3 is made up of 16 amino acids. The CDR3 coding sequence is TGTGCCATCAGTGACCTCACTTCAGGGACCACCGGGGAGCTGTTTTTT. It yields the protein CAISDLTSGTTGELFF.

This rearrangement joins TRBV5-4 to TRBJ2-5; tentative D call: TRBD2 (5 bases). CDR1 and CDR2 from the germline V gene are SGHNT and YYREEE (reference sequence). Trimming removed 4 bases at V and 5 bases at J, with 21 bases between. CDR3 length: 16 amino acids. The CDR3 protein is CASSLGSGGSRETQYF. CDR3 coding DNA: TGTGCCAGCAGCCTTGGCAGCGGTGGGTCCCGGGAGACCCAGTACTTC.

This clone has just a few counts. The chain joins TRBV28 to TRBJ1-5; TRBD1 might be the D (5 bases). Germline assignment: CDR1 MDHEN and CDR2 SYDVKM. Trimming stripped 5 bases from V and 2 bases from J, with 13 bases between. The CDR3 sequence is 15 residues long. The CDR3 here is CASSPGGGGNQPQHF. CDR3 DNA sequence: TGTGCCAGCAGTCCCGGGGGGGGTGGCAATCAGCCCCAGCATTTT.

The V gene is TRBV10-2, the J gene TRBJ2-7; the match to TRBD2 covers 7 bases. The germline CDR1 and CDR2 sequences are WSHSY and SAAADI. Trimming removed 4 bases from V and 0 bases from J; junction bases left unmatched: 3. The CDR3 is 14 residues long. CDR3 loop: CASSGLATSYEQYF. For the CDR3, the DNA is TGCGCCAGCAGTGGACTAGCTACCTCCTACGAGCAGTACTTC.